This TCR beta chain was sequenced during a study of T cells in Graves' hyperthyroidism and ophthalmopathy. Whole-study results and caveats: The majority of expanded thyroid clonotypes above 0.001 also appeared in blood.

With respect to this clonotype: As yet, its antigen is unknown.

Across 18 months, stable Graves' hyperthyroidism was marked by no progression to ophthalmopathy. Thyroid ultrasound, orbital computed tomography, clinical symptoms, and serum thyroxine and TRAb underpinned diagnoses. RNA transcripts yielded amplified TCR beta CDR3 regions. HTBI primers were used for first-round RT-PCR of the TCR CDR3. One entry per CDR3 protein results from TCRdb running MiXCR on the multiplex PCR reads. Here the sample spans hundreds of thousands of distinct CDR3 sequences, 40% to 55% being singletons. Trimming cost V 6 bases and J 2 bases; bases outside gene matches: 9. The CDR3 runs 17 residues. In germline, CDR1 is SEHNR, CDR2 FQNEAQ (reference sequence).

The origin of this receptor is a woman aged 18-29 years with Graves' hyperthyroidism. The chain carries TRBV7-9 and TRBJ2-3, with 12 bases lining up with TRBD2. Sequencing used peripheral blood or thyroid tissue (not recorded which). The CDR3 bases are TGTGCCAGCAGGCATGATGGACTAGCGGGACACACAGATACGCAGTATTTT. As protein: CASRHDGLAGHTDTQYF.